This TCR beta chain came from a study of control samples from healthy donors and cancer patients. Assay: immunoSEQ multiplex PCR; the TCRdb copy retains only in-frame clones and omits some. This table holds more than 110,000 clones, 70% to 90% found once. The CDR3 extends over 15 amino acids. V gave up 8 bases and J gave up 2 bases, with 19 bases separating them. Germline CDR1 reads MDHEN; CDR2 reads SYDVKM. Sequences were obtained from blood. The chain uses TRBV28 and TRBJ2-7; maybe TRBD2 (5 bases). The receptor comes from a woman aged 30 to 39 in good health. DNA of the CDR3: TGTGCCAGCGGGTCAGGCGGACTCGAAACCTACGAGCAGTACTTC. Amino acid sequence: CASGSGGLETYEQYF.